This TCR beta chain appears in the sequencing data of a study of long-term antiretroviral therapy in people with HIV. Two or more post-ART PBMC samples, plus at least one pre-ART sample, were available for each donor. Study-level results: Versus controls, repertoires in people with HIV had narrower CDR3 length ranges.

Sequencing relied on immunoSEQ assay v3.0, run at survey level. TCRdb keeps only in-frame clones here, not all; method: immunoSEQ multiplex PCR. The sample records over 15,000 clones, approximately 80% being singletons. The CDR3 spans 14 residues. V lost 4 bases, J lost 4 bases, and 14 bases lay in between. Looked up from germline, CDR1 is SGDLS and CDR2 is YYNGEE. A note on this clone: Its antigen remains unidentified.

The chain recombines TRBV9 with TRBJ1-1; unclear D gene. Source: unsorted PBMCs, taken 0.1 years before starting antiretroviral therapy. This sequence originates from a man aged 18 to 30 with HIV. The CDR3 DNA is TGTGCCAGCAGCCTACGGAGCCTGGGCACTGAAGCTTTCTTT. Residues: CASSLRSLGTEAFF.